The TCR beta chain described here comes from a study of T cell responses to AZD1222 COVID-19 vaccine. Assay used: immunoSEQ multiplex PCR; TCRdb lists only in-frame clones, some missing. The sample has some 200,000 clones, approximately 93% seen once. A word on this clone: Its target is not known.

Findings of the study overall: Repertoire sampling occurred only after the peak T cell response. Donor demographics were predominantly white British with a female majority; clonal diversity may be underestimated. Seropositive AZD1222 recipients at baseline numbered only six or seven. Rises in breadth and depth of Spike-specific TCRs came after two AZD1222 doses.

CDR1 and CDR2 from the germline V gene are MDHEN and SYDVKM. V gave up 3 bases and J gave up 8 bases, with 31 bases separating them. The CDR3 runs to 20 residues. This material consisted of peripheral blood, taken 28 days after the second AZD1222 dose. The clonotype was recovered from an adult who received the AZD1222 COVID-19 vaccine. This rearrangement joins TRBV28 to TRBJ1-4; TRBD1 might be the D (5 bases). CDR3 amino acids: CASSFPQTVAGAPREEKLFF. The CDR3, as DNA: TGTGCCAGCAGTTTCCCTCAAACCGTGGCCGGGGCCCCCCGGGAAGAAAAACTGTTTTTT.